This T cell receptor (beta chain) was profiled in a study of cytomegalovirus exposure and HLA in healthy donors. CDR3 length: 15 residues. Germline CDR1 SGHTS, CDR2 YDEGEE. V gave up 1 base and J gave up 6 bases; unmatched junction bases: 6. Use of 60 Vbeta and 13 Jbeta primers characterized the PCR. Sequenced by immunoSEQ multiplex PCR; TCRdb stores in-frame clones only, minus some. The sample carries about 120,000 clones, around three quarters recorded once. This clonotype was sampled from a female donor in good health and CMV-seronegative. Sequenced input: PBMCs. The V call is TRBV5-8, the J call TRBJ1-5, with 8 bases aligning to TRBD1. CDR3 region: CASSLQGATRQPQHF. DNA of the CDR3: TGTGCCAGCAGCTTGCAGGGGGCTACGCGTCAGCCCCAGCATTTT.